The T cell receptor (beta chain) described here comes from a study of blood T cell repertoires in COVID-19. The germline CDR1 and CDR2 sequences are SNHLY and FYNNEI. CDR3 length: 15 amino acids. V gave up 5 bases and J gave up 4 bases; unmatched junction bases: 5. Produced via immunoSEQ multiplex PCR; TCRdb's table is partial and in-frame only. The sample shows about 92,000 clones, 75% to 90% of them seen only once. The chain couples TRBV2 to TRBJ1-4, with 9 bases aligning to TRBD1. The sequenced material came from peripheral blood. The clonotype comes from a woman older than 75 with active or convalescent COVID-19. For the CDR3, the DNA is TGTGCCAGCAGTCCCGTGGGACAGGGTAATGAAAAACTGTTTTTT. Amino acid sequence: CASSPVGQGNEKLFF.